These 17 T cell receptor beta chains were all obtained from the same sample, sequenced in a study of Tregs in tolerant kidney transplant recipients. Profiling relied on immunoSEQ multiplex PCR, and the TCRdb table lists in-frame clones only, not all of them. This table holds approximately 99,000 clones, around 89% found once. The sequencing used CD4+ T cells from blood, collected before the transplant. The receptors derive from a human donor who received a combined kidney and bone marrow transplant.

The rearrangement joins TRBV7-9 to TRBJ2-1; D not certain. The CDR3 covers 16 residues. The V gene's germline CDR1 is SEHNR and CDR2 FQNEAQ (reference sequence). V was pared by 5 bases and J by 8 bases, with 22 bases between. DNA of the CDR3: TGTGCCAGCAGCCTATTGGGCCCCTTTGGGTTAGATGAGCAGTTCTTC. Translating gives CASSLLGPFGLDEQFF.

This rearrangement joins TRBV9 to TRBJ1-2, with 8 bases that match TRBD1. The germline gives CDR1 SGDLS, CDR2 YYNGEE. This CDR3 spans 16 amino acids. V trimming: 0 bases; J trimming: 6 bases; junction bases outside the gene matches: 10. The CDR3, as DNA: TGTGCCAGCAGCGTAGTTCCCCAGGGGGCGTTAAATGGCTACACCTTC. It encodes CASSVVPQGALNGYTF.

The chain links TRBV2 to TRBJ1-4; weak D call: TRBD1 (5 bases). Germline CDR1 SNHLY, CDR2 FYNNEI. The length of the CDR3 is 14 residues. V was pared by 5 bases and J by 5 bases, with 12 bases between. CDR3 nucleotide sequence: TGTGCCAGCAGTTTTGACAGAAACAATGAAAAACTGTTTTTT. It encodes CASSFDRNNEKLFF.

The rearrangement joins TRBV5-6 to TRBJ2-2, with a weak D call TRBD2 (6 bases). This CDR3 is 15 amino acids long. The V gene lost 3 bases and the J gene lost 4 bases, with 13 bases spanning the gap. Germline CDR1 and CDR2: SGHDT and YYEEEE. The CDR3 reads CASSSRWGGTGELFF. The CDR3 DNA sequence: TGTGCCAGCAGCTCCCGTTGGGGAGGCACCGGGGAGCTGTTTTTT.

The rearrangement joins TRBV6-6 to TRBJ2-2, with a tentative D call TRBD1 (6 bases). The CDR3 is 13 residues long. V gave up 7 bases and J gave up 5 bases, with 11 bases separating them. Germline V gene lookup returns CDR1 MNHNY and CDR2 SVGAGI (reference sequence). The DNA for the CDR3 is TGTGCCAGCACCGCAACAGGGACCGGGGAGCTGTTTTTT. Protein product: CASTATGTGELFF.

The rearrangement joins TRBV2 to TRBJ1-4, with TRBD1 as a possible D gene (5 bases). The V and J ends lost 6 bases and 15 bases respectively, with 20 bases between them. Germline assignment: CDR1 SNHLY and CDR2 FYNNEI. The CDR3 loop spans 13 amino acids. CDR3 in amino acids: CASRRMTETNLFF. CDR3 sequence (DNA): TGTGCCAGCAGGCGCATGACAGAGACGAACTTGTTTTTT.

This chain links TRBV29-1 with TRBJ2-7; maybe TRBD2 (7 bases). CDR3 size: 12 residues. V was cut by 6 bases and J by 4 bases, with 13 bases left in between. Germline V gene lookup returns CDR1 SQVTM and CDR2 ANQGSEA. The CDR3 nucleotides read TGCAGCGTCCTACGGGGGGCGTACGAGCAGTACTTC. It codes for CSVLRGAYEQYF.

The rearrangement links TRBV7-2 to TRBJ2-3; tentative D call: TRBD1 (6 bases). CDR1 SGHTA and CDR2 FQGNSA come from the germline V gene. V gave up 5 bases and J gave up 5 bases, with 14 bases separating them. The CDR3 length is 14 residues. This CDR3 is CASSPTGYRDTQYF. CDR3 DNA sequence: TGTGCCAGCAGCCCCACAGGGTATAGAGATACGCAGTATTTT.

This rearrangement joins TRBV5-1 to TRBJ1-4; 9 nucleotides agree with TRBD1. This CDR3 has 16 amino acids. Germline CDR1 SGHRS, CDR2 YFSETQ. V dropped 0 bases and J dropped 6; count of bases not matched to a gene: 6. CDR3 coding DNA: TGCGCCAGCAGCTTGGGGTCGACAGGGGGGTATGAAAAACTGTTTTTT. It codes for CASSLGSTGGYEKLFF.

CDR3 in DNA: TGTGCCAGCAGCCCGGGACAGGGGCAAGAGACCCAGTACTTC. It translates to CASSPGQGQETQYF. The V call is TRBV6-6, the J call TRBJ2-5, with 10 positions matching TRBD1. This CDR3 is built from 14 residues. The V gene end was trimmed by 6 bases and the J gene end by 2 bases; junction bases not matched to a gene: 3. Per germline, CDR1 MNHNY and CDR2 SVGAGI (reference sequence).

V gene TRBV5-1 combines with J gene TRBJ1-2; 9 nucleotides line up with TRBD1. Germline V gives CDR1 SGHRS, CDR2 YFSETQ. Trimming took 4 bases from V and 4 from J; bases not matched to a gene: 11. The CDR3 is 16 amino acids. The CDR3 here is CASSALPGQGSYGYTF. The CDR3, as DNA: TGCGCCAGCAGCGCCTTACCGGGACAGGGTAGCTATGGCTACACCTTC.

The V call is TRBV6-1, the J call TRBJ2-5; weak D call: TRBD1 (5 bases). CDR1 MNHNS and CDR2 SASEGT come from the germline V gene. The CDR3 totals 13 residues. The germline V and J ends were trimmed by 1 base and 3 bases, with 6 bases remaining between them. The CDR3 coding sequence is TGTGCCAGCAGTGAAGGCAGGGAAGAGACCCAGTACTTC. It codes for CASSEGREETQYF.

This clone appeared a few times. The chain couples TRBV19 to TRBJ2-2, with TRBD2 identical over 7 bases. Looked up from germline, CDR1 is LNHDA and CDR2 is SQIVND (reference sequence). Losses at the gene ends were 1 base for V and 7 bases for J; bases not matched to a gene: 9. The CDR3 covers 16 residues. CDR3 region: CASSIVGRGPGGELFF. The CDR3 nucleotides are TGTGCCAGTAGTATAGTAGGGAGGGGACCAGGCGGGGAGCTGTTTTTT.

This clone was recorded once. In DNA, the CDR3 is TGTGCCAGCAGCTTAGAGGCTGTCTCAGGGGAGCAGTACTTC. This gives the protein CASSLEAVSGEQYF. The chain joins TRBV7-2 to TRBJ2-7; possibly TRBD1 for D (5 bases). Germline V CDR1 and CDR2: SGHTA, FQGNSA. V dropped 1 base and J dropped 7 bases, with 14 bases sitting between them. This CDR3 spans 14 amino acids.

The sample holds one count of this clone. The chain is built from TRBV19 and TRBJ2-2; the match to TRBD1 covers 11 bases. The CDR3 length is 14 residues. Trimming at V came to 6 bases and at J to 5 bases, leaving 2 bases not matched to a gene. The V gene's germline CDR1 is LNHDA and CDR2 SQIVND (reference sequence). CDR3 residues: CASRGQGGTGELFF. The DNA of the CDR3 is TGTGCCAGTAGGGGACAGGGGGGGACCGGGGAGCTGTTTTTT.

The rearrangement uses TRBV5-4 and TRBJ2-1, with 8 bases aligning to TRBD2. CDR1 and CDR2 (germline): SGHNT, YYREEE (reference sequence). V dropped 3 bases and J dropped 6; count of bases not matched to a gene: 2. The CDR3 extends over 13 amino acids. The CDR3 here is CASSSRGGNEQFF. For the CDR3, the DNA is TGTGCCAGCAGCTCCCGGGGGGGCAATGAGCAGTTCTTC.

This clone was detected only a few times. The chain employs TRBV7-9 and TRBJ2-7; 7 bases are a match to TRBD2. V lost 0 bases to trimming and J lost 0 bases; unmatched junction nucleotides: 5. Germline V gene sequence: CDR1 SEHNR, CDR2 FQNEAQ (reference sequence). This CDR3 comprises 16 residues. CDR3 sequence: CASSLAGGSSSYEQYF. In DNA form, the CDR3 reads TGTGCCAGCAGCTTAGCGGGAGGGTCCTCCTCCTACGAGCAGTACTTC.